Listed below are T cell receptor beta chains from one sample, sequenced in a study of blood T cell repertoires in COVID-19. Some clones are missing from TCRdb's copy, which holds only in-frame ones; the method was immunoSEQ multiplex PCR. Among a few hundred thousand clones listed, about 90% were seen once. Material for sequencing was peripheral blood. The origin of the receptors is a man aged 18 to 29 with COVID-19, enrolled during active disease. CDR3s include the opening cysteine and the closing phenylalanine or tryptophan. The D gene is left open where the match is weak. The listing skips clone size in some rows; elsewhere it reads once, few, many or a size class.

cdr3_aa cdr3_nt clone_size j_call d_call v_call
CASSGEFKNIQYF TGTGCCAGCAGTGGGGAGTTCAAAAACATTCAGTACTTC - TRBJ2-4 - TRBV2
CASSQTGTGYEQYF TGTGCCAGCAGCCAGACCGGGACAGGATACGAGCAGTACTTC few TRBJ2-7 TRBD1 TRBV16
CAIDSGDSRNEQFF TGTGCCATCGATAGCGGGGACTCCCGCAATGAGCAGTTCTTC - TRBJ2-1 TRBD2 TRBV10-3
CASSHGQGAGDTQYF TGCGCCAGCAGTCACGGACAGGGGGCGGGAGATACGCAGTATTTT - TRBJ2-3 TRBD1 TRBV10-2
CASTGHYEQYF TGTGCCAGTACAGGTCACTACGAGCAGTACTTC - TRBJ2-7 - TRBV6-5
CAISEYGEGNQPQHF TGTGCCATCAGTGAGTATGGGGAGGGGAATCAGCCCCAGCATTTT - TRBJ1-5 - TRBV10-3
CASSQHRGNTEAFF TGTGCCAGCAGCCAACACAGGGGAAACACTGAAGCTTTCTTT - TRBJ1-1 TRBD1 TRBV3-1/TRBV3-2
CASSYSDRGVVNEQYF TGTGCCAGCAGTTACTCGGACAGGGGCGTAGTTAACGAGCAGTACTTC - TRBJ2-7 TRBD1 TRBV6-2/TRBV6-3
CASSTRSTEPQHF TGTGCCAGTAGTACGAGGTCTACCGAGCCCCAGCATTTT - TRBJ1-5 - TRBV19
CASRIGGGPSYNEQFF TGCGCCAGCAGAATAGGGGGAGGGCCTTCGTACAATGAGCAGTTCTTC - TRBJ2-1 - TRBV5-1
CASSIRGAMVGTEAFF TGTGCCAGTAGTATACGGGGGGCGATGGTGGGCACTGAAGCTTTCTTT once TRBJ1-1 - TRBV19
CASSRVVSLANEQFF TGTGCCAGCAGCCGGGTCGTGTCCTTGGCTAATGAGCAGTTCTTC once TRBJ2-1 - TRBV7-6
CASSLAPNTGELFF TGCGCCAGCAGCTTAGCCCCGAACACCGGGGAGCTGTTTTTT - TRBJ2-2 - TRBV5-1
CASSWDSEKLFF TGTGCCAGCAGTTGGGACTCTGAAAAACTGTTTTTT - TRBJ1-4 - TRBV7-9
CASSYVGPTNEKLFF TGTGCCAGCAGTTACGTGGGGCCAACTAATGAAAAACTGTTTTTT - TRBJ1-4 - TRBV6-5
CASSRGGFSGANVLTF TGTGCCAGCAGCAGGGGCGGATTCTCTGGGGCCAACGTCCTGACTTTC - TRBJ2-6 - TRBV7-2
CASGLGSRLNFYEQYF TGTGCTAGTGGTTTGGGATCCAGGCTTAATTTCTACGAGCAGTACTTC once TRBJ2-7 - TRBV12-5
CASSLTPTGFTEAFF TGTGCCAGCAGCTTAACCCCGACAGGATTCACTGAAGCTTTCTTT - TRBJ1-1 - TRBV5-5
CASSRSGRSEQFF TGTGCCAGCAGTCGTAGCGGGAGGAGTGAGCAGTTCTTC - TRBJ2-1 TRBD2 TRBV27
CASSLASYGYTF TGTGCCAGCAGCTTAGCCAGTTATGGCTACACCTTC - TRBJ1-2 - TRBV11-2
CASSSLLWGGGKPQHF TGTGCCAGCAGTTCCCTACTATGGGGGGGCGGAAAGCCCCAGCATTTT few TRBJ1-5 - TRBV27
CASSPLPGLRSLEASSGNTIYF TGTGCCAGCAGCCCACTACCGGGACTGAGGTCTCTGGAGGCCTCCTCTGGAAACACCATATATTTT - TRBJ1-3 - TRBV13
CASSHQDRTGSGNTIYF TGTGCCAGCAGCCACCAAGACAGGACAGGCTCTGGAAACACCATATATTTT - TRBJ1-3 TRBD1 TRBV7-7
CASSSGTGGSTFTGELFF TGTGCCAGCAGCTCGGGGACAGGGGGGAGTACTTTCACCGGGGAGCTGTTTTTT - TRBJ2-2 TRBD1 TRBV5-4
CASSTTTSGSPTGELFF TGTGCCAGCAGCACGACTACTAGCGGGAGCCCCACCGGGGAGCTGTTTTTT - TRBJ2-2 TRBD2 TRBV7-9
CASGRGPSSGMTEAFF TGCGCCAGCGGCAGGGGGCCATCAAGTGGAATGACTGAAGCTTTCTTT once TRBJ1-1 TRBD1 TRBV5-1
CASRETGTSGGDTQYF TGCGCCAGCAGAGAAACCGGGACTAGCGGGGGAGATACGCAGTATTTT once TRBJ2-3 TRBD2 TRBV4-1
CASRASGGEYNSPLHF TGTGCCAGCAGAGCCAGTGGGGGGGAGTATAATTCACCCCTCCACTTT - TRBJ1-6 - TRBV25-1
CASSFYGTGARETQYF TGTGCCAGCAGCTTCTATGGGACAGGCGCTCGAGAGACCCAGTACTTC - TRBJ2-5 TRBD1 TRBV27
CASSTQGGMGRNQPQHF TGTGCCAGCAGTACTCAGGGCGGCATGGGGCGGAATCAGCCCCAGCATTTT - TRBJ1-5 - TRBV27
CAWSVLSGDVSGYTF TGTGCCTGGAGTGTACTGTCAGGGGACGTCTCGGGCTACACCTTC - TRBJ1-2 - TRBV30
CASSLPGGRAGELFF TGTGCCAGCAGCTTACCAGGGGGCAGGGCCGGGGAGCTGTTTTTT - TRBJ2-2 TRBD1 TRBV11-2
CASSSVGHFSSYEQYF TGTGCCAGCAGCTCTGTAGGACATTTCTCCTCCTACGAGCAGTACTTC - TRBJ2-7 - TRBV5-6
CASSSRRNNQPQHF TGTGCCAGCAGCTCAAGGCGGAACAATCAGCCCCAGCATTTT - TRBJ1-5 - TRBV7-2
CASSDTGLAGGWSYEQYF TGCGCCAGCAGCGATACCGGACTAGCGGGGGGATGGAGCTACGAGCAGTACTTC - TRBJ2-7 TRBD2 TRBV5-1
CASSVRLAGELFF TGTGCCAGTAGTGTACGACTAGCGGGGGAGCTGTTTTTT - TRBJ2-2 TRBD2 TRBV19
CASSLSYGLAGPPGRDTQYF TGTGCCAGCAGTTTATCGTACGGACTAGCGGGACCCCCTGGGCGAGATACGCAGTATTTT - TRBJ2-3 TRBD2 TRBV27
CASSLRERGLYEQYF TGTGCCAGCAGCTTACGGGAAAGGGGGCTCTACGAGCAGTACTTC - TRBJ2-7 TRBD1 TRBV7-8
CASSDIQAFF TGTGCCAGCAGCGACATCCAAGCTTTCTTT - TRBJ1-1 - TRBV6-6
CASSEGWGRTGELFF TGTGCCAGCAGTGAAGGGTGGGGCCGGACCGGGGAGCTGTTTTTT - TRBJ2-2 - TRBV6-1
CASSQDWSTGREKLFF TGTGCCAGCAGCCAAGATTGGTCCACAGGTCGTGAAAAACTGTTTTTT - TRBJ1-4 - TRBV3-1/TRBV3-2
CASSSRTRSGSNEQFF TGTGCCAGCAGCTCGCGGACTAGAAGCGGCTCCAATGAGCAGTTCTTC - TRBJ2-1 TRBD2 TRBV13
CASRLPASGEQYF TGTGCCAGCAGGTTACCAGCCTCGGGAGAGCAGTACTTC - TRBJ2-7 - TRBV6-5
CASSLERGADGTGELFF TGTGCCAGCAGCTTAGAGCGGGGGGCGGATGGCACCGGGGAGCTGTTTTTT - TRBJ2-2 TRBD2 TRBV7-9
CACQWTGGDEQFF TGTGCCTGCCAGTGGACAGGGGGGGATGAGCAGTTCTTC - TRBJ2-1 TRBD1 TRBV30
CASSLGTALGTDTQYF TGCGCCAGCAGCTTGGGGACAGCCCTAGGCACAGATACGCAGTATTTT once TRBJ2-3 - TRBV5-1
CASWARALNTEAFF TGTGCCAGCTGGGCCAGGGCGCTTAACACTGAAGCTTTCTTT - TRBJ1-1 - TRBV6-5
CASSVAPRLAGNTGELFF TGTGCCAGCAGCGTAGCGCCCAGACTAGCGGGGAACACCGGGGAGCTGTTTTTT - TRBJ2-2 TRBD2 TRBV9
CASGQGPQETQYF TGTGCCAGCGGACAGGGACCTCAAGAGACCCAGTACTTC - TRBJ2-5 TRBD1 TRBV27
CASSPSLGLALQETQYF TGTGCCAGCAGCCCGTCATTGGGACTAGCGCTTCAAGAGACCCAGTACTTC - TRBJ2-5 TRBD2 TRBV14
CAWGRLYEQYF TGTGCCTGGGGGCGACTCTACGAGCAGTACTTC - TRBJ2-7 - TRBV30
CASSTSGASSYNEQFF TGTGCCAGCAGCACTAGCGGGGCAAGCTCCTACAATGAGCAGTTCTTC - TRBJ2-1 TRBD2 TRBV5-8
CASSASFGGASYEQYF TGTGCCAGCAGCGCCTCTTTTGGGGGGGCGTCTTACGAGCAGTACTTC - TRBJ2-7 - TRBV11-3